This TCR beta chain was observed in a study of CD8 T cells in Susac syndrome (dated 2019 in TCRdb). Study-wide context: Of the Susac syndrome patients who were sequenced, over five had clinically active disease and 8 or 9 were in clinical remission. The study used repertoire sequencing to test whether antigen drove CD8+ T cell activation and differentiation in Susac syndrome. At blood withdrawal, Susac syndrome patients were therapy-naive, treated with corticosteroids (with IVIg additionally given to some), or treated with IVIg alone. CD8+ T cell repertoire clonality was compared between some 12 healthy donors, approximately 14 Susac syndrome patients and about 15 multiple sclerosis patients. What the work shows at the level of the full study, not this receptor alone: Susac syndrome CD8+ repertoires showed clonal expansion, highest in CD8+ TEMRA cells and greater in clinically active than remitting patients. The TCR sequencing and HLA analysis was acknowledged to have included a relatively small number of individuals. Around 15 Susac-specific public clones were identified in the total CD8+ repertoire, and several Susac-specific public clones were identified in the CD8+ TEMRA repertoire.

RNA was extracted using the RNeasy kit, and about 0.45 to 1 ug of the RNA was reverse transcribed with random hexamers. The immunoSEQ multiplex PCR assay, covering 54 Vbeta and 13 Jbeta segments, was used to amplify TCR beta CDR3 regions. To correct PCR amplification bias, a synthetic template baseline was used for both primer optimization and computational correction. Per the source publication's procedure: Reads were annotated to V, D and J genes per IMGT and analyzed with immunoSEQ Analyzer, keeping only productive sequences. Clonality was computed as one minus Shannon entropy normalized by log2 of the number of productive unique sequences. Public and private clones were assessed among the 100 most prevalent clones of each patient and control. Clones were defined as Susac-specific if absent from the healthy and MS cohorts, from 1052 published viral clones and from other ImmuneACCESS disease sequences. TCRdb reanalyzed the raw reads on its own, using fastp at Q25 for trimming and MiXCR for clone calling, and kept in-frame beta chains. Merged by CDR3 protein, the rows form single entries marked with the most common genes and DNA. The V and J calls were determined by TCRdb, not by the authors. This sample lists some 200,000 distinct CDR3 sequences; just under 95% were detected once. The ten most abundant clones make up less than 0.2% of the sample.

A remark on this clonotype: Its antigen specificity is not known. The record has no base qualities; no much larger clone is one base away.

The germline V gene gives CDR1 as MGHDK and CDR2 as SYGVNS. The CDR3 contains 13 residues, cysteine and phenylalanine counted. CDR3 DNA is the only sequence kept; it has 39 bases, read in frame from the first base. V is pared back by 3 bases and J by 2 bases, with 7 bases lying between the germline termini. Peripheral blood CD8+ and CD4+ T cells from healthy donors, Susac syndrome patients and multiple sclerosis patients were profiled by high-throughput TCR beta sequencing. Recently defined diagnostic criteria for definite or probable disease were met by the Susac syndrome patients. Bulk CD8+ and CD4+ T cells were purified by magnetic negative isolation, whereas CD8+ TEMRA cells were enriched by FACS. Blood was drawn into EDTA tubes, processed within 24 hours, and PBMCs were isolated by density gradient centrifugation. PBMCs intended for TCR sequencing were cryopreserved in liquid nitrogen and thawed later in a water bath at 37 degrees C. Purity of sorted or isolated CD4+, CD8+ and CD8+ TEMRA cells was at least 90%.

This clonotype originated in a human donor with Susac syndrome. The rearrangement combines TRBV25-1 with TRBJ1-2; D gene: possibly TRBD1, on 5 matching bases. The source material was CD8+ T cells from PBMCs. The CDR3 region has the sequence CASSEPGNYGYTF. The DNA sequence is as follows: TGTGCCAGCAGTGAGCCAGGGAACTATGGCTACACCTTC.